Listed below are T cell receptor beta chains from one sample, sequenced in a study of cytomegalovirus exposure and HLA in healthy donors. Generated by immunoSEQ multiplex PCR, the TCRdb table keeps only in-frame clones and is missing some. The repertoire includes 130,000 or so clones, 75% to 85% of them detected once, and around 3% sits in the top ten. Sequenced: PBMCs. These receptors were obtained from a woman younger than 30 in good health and CMV-seropositive. Both conserved end residues are part of each CDR3. The D gene is left open where the match is weak. Not all rows give a size; the values are once, few, many and, for expanded clones, a class.

TRBV6-5	NA	TRBJ1-2	NA	CASSYVQGNGYTF
TRBV13	NA	TRBJ2-1	NA	CASTAGIPDYNEQFF
TRBV11-3	NA	TRBJ2-7	NA	CASSLVGRVEQYF
TRBV5-6	TRBD2	TRBJ2-3	NA	CASSRIGTSGYTDTQYF
TRBV7-2	NA	TRBJ1-2	NA	CASSFVTSYGYTF
TRBV6-1	TRBD1	TRBJ2-7	NA	CAVGQGGGEQYF
TRBV18	TRBD1	TRBJ1-2	NA	CASSPPGQGFGYTF
TRBV6-6	NA	NA	NA	CASSYTGTAGEQYF
TRBV5-6	NA	TRBJ1-2	NA	CASSLGQLYGYTF
TRBV29-1	NA	TRBJ2-3	NA	CSVGGTVTADTQYF
TRBV2	NA	TRBJ1-2	NA	CASPGIGMRYGYTF
TRBV18	NA	TRBJ2-3	NA	CASSPPSGTDTQYF
TRBV2	NA	TRBJ2-4	once	CASSEWGVGGYF
TRBV7-3	NA	TRBJ1-1	NA	CASSPLPDRRNTEAFF
TRBV27	TRBD2	TRBJ2-3	NA	CASSFISGGGNTQYF
TRBV2	NA	TRBJ2-5	NA	CAGAGQNQETQYF
TRBV19	NA	TRBJ1-1	NA	CASSTGQMGAEAFF
TRBV2	NA	TRBJ1-4	NA	CASRWRLATNEKLFF
TRBV7-9	NA	TRBJ1-2	NA	CASSLGGGYGYTF
TRBV7-3	TRBD2	TRBJ2-2	NA	CASRETSGGAFAGELFF
TRBV13	TRBD1	TRBJ2-7	NA	CASSLGLGQGAYEQYF
TRBV28	TRBD2	TRBJ2-3	NA	CASSSQRGGQDF
TRBV28	TRBD1	TRBJ1-1	NA	CASSDGGGWVEAFF
TRBV15	TRBD2	TRBJ2-7	NA	CATSRVSSGVYEQYF
TRBV4-2	NA	NA	NA	CASSLSTGSYEQYF
TRBV23-1	TRBD1	TRBJ1-2	NA	CASSRRDRVAAGYTF
TRBV13	TRBD2	TRBJ2-1	NA	CASSPGLAGGPHEQFF
TRBV5-6	NA	TRBJ2-7	NA	CASSLAEGRVGVSEQYF
TRBV10-3	TRBD1	TRBJ1-2	NA	CAIGTGEGYTF